In its sample, the clone carrying this T cell receptor beta chain was seen once. All recovered Cohort 3 donors got two negative PCRs, got clearance, or saw symptom resolution. This record comes from a study of blood T cell repertoires in COVID-19. Study-level information: Spain, Italy and the United States supplied samples that represented acute and convalescent COVID-19.

This CDR3 region has 15 residues. Germline V CDR1 and CDR2: MNHEY, SVGAGI. The ends lost 8 bases at V and 2 bases at J; junction bases unmatched: 10. Original processing methods: By means of reference gene primer amplification, nucleated cell counts were estimated. Some clones are missing from TCRdb's copy, which holds only in-frame ones; the method was immunoSEQ multiplex PCR. The D gene and trimming were derived from the DNA, and the V and J assignments and clone size from that table. The sample consists of hundreds of thousands of clones, around 88% of them appearing once. The TCR was taken from a woman in her thirties or forties who had recovered from COVID-19. The chain combines TRBV6-5 with TRBJ2-3; TRBD1 aligns across 7 bases. The specimen sequenced was PBMCs or T cells enriched from blood (not recorded which). In DNA form, the CDR3 reads TGTGCCAGCTCGGGACAGTTCATTTCCACAGATACGCAGTATTTT. Protein sequence: CASSGQFISTDTQYF.